This is a list of T cell receptor beta chains from one sample in a study of cytomegalovirus exposure and HLA in healthy donors. Sequenced by immunoSEQ multiplex PCR; TCRdb stores in-frame clones only, minus some. The sample includes over 80,000 clones, 65% to 80% of them seen just once. The sample was PBMCs. The receptor set was obtained from a man aged 35-49 years in good health and CMV-seronegative. Both conserved end residues are trimmed from each CDR3.

v_gene	j_gene	CDR3aa
TRBV5-1	TRBJ1-1	ASSFTRDRGGTEAF
TRBV7-9	TRBJ2-5	ASSYRDTPETQY
TRBV9	TRBJ2-7	ASSVVQSAGNEQY
TRBV4-3	TRBJ1-1	ASSHDRGGTEAF
TRBV10-3	TRBJ2-1	AISESFLSGGRNEQF
TRBV5-1	NA	ASSTGTGQVLSYEQY
TRBV6-1	TRBJ2-4	ASSEGSGGAWTKNIQY
TRBV5-4	TRBJ2-5	ASSFSGGSQETQY
TRBV30	TRBJ2-6	AWSGASGGANVLT
TRBV4-2	TRBJ1-2	ASSEGQVNYGYT
TRBV29-1	TRBJ1-4	SVVLRRKGEKLF
TRBV27	TRBJ2-3	ASSLPWDRSDHTQY
TRBV6-1	TRBJ1-2	ASSAGQGEAEGYT
TRBV30	TRBJ1-1	AWSPQMNTEAF
TRBV19	TRBJ2-1	ASIPDRGVNNEQF
TRBV27	TRBJ2-2	ASSFSSGEFNTGELF
TRBV9	TRBJ1-3	ASSVDGTVSYNTIY
TRBV30	TRBJ2-7	AWSVLTSGGYEQY
TRBV2	TRBJ2-7	ASAAEGAYEQY